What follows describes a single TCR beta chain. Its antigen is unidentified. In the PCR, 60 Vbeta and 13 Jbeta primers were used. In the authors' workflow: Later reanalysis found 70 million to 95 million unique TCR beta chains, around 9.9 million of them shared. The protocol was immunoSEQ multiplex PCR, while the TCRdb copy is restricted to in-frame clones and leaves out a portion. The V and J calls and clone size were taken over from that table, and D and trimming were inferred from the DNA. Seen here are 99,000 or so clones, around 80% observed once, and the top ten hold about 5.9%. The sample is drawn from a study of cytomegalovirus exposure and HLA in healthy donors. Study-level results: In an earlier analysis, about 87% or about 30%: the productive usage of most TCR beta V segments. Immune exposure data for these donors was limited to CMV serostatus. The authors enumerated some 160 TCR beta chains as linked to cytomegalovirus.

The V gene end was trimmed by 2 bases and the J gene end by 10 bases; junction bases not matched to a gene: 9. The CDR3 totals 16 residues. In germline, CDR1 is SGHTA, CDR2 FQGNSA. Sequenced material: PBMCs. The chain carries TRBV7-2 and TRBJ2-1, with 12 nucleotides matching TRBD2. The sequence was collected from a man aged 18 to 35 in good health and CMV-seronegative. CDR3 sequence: CASSLTLAGGPREQFF. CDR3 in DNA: TGTGCCAGCAGCTTAACTCTAGCGGGAGGGCCCAGGGAGCAGTTCTTC.